The clone carrying this T cell receptor (beta chain) was counted many times. The data stem from a study of blood T cells in healthy people across ages. The use of a sample-barcoded 5' primer and a J-beta primer mix characterized a second PCR of roughly 6 to 11 cycles. Every cDNA was tagged by a template-switch adaptor with 12 random nucleotides. Every sample gave at least 2.5 million paired-end reads containing CDR3. TCRdb fed the 5' RACE reads into MiXCR, producing one record per CDR3 protein. The table lists more than 1 million distinct CDR3 sequences, more than 40% of them singletons. The CDR3 runs 15 residues. The V and J ends lost 3 bases and 5 bases, in that order; junction bases with no gene match: 8.

The TCR originated in a woman aged 60 to 75 in good health. The chain is built from TRBV12-3 or TRBV12-4 and TRBJ2-7, with TRBD2 identical over 9 bases. The sequencing input was blood. CDR3: CASSLGASGKDEQYF. DNA for the CDR3: TGTGCCAGCAGTTTGGGGGCTAGCGGGAAGGACGAGCAGTACTTC.